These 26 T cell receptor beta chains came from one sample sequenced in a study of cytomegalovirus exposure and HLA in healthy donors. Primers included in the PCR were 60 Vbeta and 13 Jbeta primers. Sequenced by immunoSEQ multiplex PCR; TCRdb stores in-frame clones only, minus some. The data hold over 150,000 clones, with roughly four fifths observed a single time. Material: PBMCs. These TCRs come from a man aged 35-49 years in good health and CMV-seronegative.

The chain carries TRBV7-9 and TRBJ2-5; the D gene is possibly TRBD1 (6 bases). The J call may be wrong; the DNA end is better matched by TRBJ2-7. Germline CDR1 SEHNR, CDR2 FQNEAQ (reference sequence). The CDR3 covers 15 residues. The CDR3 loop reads CASSSTGPSSYEQYF. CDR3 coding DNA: TGTGCCAGCAGCTCGACAGGCCCCAGTTCCTACGAGCAGTACTTC.

The CDR3 protein is CASSFGSGGNQPQHF. The CDR3 DNA is TGTGCCAGCAGCTTTGGGAGTGGGGGCAATCAGCCCCAGCATTTT. The gene calls are TRBV7-2 and TRBJ1-5; D not resolved. The V gene's germline CDR1 is SGHTA and CDR2 FQGNSA. Trimming took 3 bases from V and 2 from J, leaving 11 bases between them. The CDR3 sequence is 15 residues long.

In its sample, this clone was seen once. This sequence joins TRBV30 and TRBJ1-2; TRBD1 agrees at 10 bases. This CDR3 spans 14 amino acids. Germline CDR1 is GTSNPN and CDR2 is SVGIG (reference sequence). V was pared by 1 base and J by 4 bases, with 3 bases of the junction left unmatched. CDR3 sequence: CAWSETGGFYGYTF. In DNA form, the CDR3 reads TGTGCCTGGAGTGAGACAGGGGGCTTCTATGGCTACACCTTC. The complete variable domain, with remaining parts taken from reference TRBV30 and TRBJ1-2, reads SQTIHQWPATLVQPVGSPLSLECTVEGTSNPNLYWYRQAAGRGLQLLFYSVGIGQISSEVPQNLSASRPQDRQFILSSKKLLLSDSGFYLCAWSETGGFYGYTFGSGTRLTVV.

The CDR3 coding sequence is TGTGCCAGCAGTTCTTACCGGGGGGGGAAGGAGCAGTACTTC. It codes for CASSSYRGGKEQYF. The rearrangement joins TRBV28 to TRBJ2-7; 8 bases map to TRBD2. J was trimmed by 7 bases and V by 4 bases; bases with no gene match: 9. Germline CDR1 and CDR2: MDHEN and SYDVKM. This CDR3 contains 14 residues.

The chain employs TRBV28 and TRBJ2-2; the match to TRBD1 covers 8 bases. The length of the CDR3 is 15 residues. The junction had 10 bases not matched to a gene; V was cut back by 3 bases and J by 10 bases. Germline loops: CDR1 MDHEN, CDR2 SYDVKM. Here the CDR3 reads CASSFVPGGAQELFF. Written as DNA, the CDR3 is TGTGCCAGCAGTTTCGTACCAGGGGGCGCACAGGAGCTGTTTTTT.

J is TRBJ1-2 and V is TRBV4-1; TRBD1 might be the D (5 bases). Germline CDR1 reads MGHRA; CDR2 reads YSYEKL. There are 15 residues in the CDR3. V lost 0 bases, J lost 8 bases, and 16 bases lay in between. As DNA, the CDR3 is TGCGCCAGCAGCCAAGATCAGGCAGGGCTGTGGGGCTACACCTTC. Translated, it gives CASSQDQAGLWGYTF.

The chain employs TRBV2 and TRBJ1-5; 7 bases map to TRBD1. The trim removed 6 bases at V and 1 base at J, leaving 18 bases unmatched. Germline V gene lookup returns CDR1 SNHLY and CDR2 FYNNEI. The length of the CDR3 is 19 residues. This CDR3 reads CASSASTGAGGRSNQPQHF. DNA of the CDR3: TGTGCCAGCAGCGCCTCCACAGGGGCAGGCGGCCGGAGCAATCAGCCCCAGCATTTT.

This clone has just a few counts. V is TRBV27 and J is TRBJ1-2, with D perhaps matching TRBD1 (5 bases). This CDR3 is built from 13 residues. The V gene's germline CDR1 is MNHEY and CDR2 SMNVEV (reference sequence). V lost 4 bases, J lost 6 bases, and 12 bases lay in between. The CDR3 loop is CASSSGLGHGYTF. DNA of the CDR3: TGTGCCAGCAGTTCGGGACTTGGGCATGGCTACACCTTC.

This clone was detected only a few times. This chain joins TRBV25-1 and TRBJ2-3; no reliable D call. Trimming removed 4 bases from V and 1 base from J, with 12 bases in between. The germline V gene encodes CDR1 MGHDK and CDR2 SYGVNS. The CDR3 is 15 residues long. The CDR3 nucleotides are TGTGCCAGCAGTGCCCACTCATACGGCACAGATACGCAGTATTTT. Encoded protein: CASSAHSYGTDTQYF.

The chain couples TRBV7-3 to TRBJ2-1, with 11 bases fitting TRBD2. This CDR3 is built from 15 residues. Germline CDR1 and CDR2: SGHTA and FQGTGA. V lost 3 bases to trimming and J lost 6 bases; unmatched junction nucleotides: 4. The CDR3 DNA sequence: TGTGCCAGCAGCTTTAGCGGGGGGGACTTCAATGAGCAGTTCTTC. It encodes CASSFSGGDFNEQFF.

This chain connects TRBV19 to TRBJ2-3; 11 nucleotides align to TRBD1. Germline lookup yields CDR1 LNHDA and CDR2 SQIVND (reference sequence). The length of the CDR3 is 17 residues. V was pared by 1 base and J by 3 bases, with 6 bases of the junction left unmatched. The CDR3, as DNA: TGTGCCAGTAGTATAGTAGGACAGGGGGCTGGAACAGATACGCAGTATTTT. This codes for CASSIVGQGAGTDTQYF.

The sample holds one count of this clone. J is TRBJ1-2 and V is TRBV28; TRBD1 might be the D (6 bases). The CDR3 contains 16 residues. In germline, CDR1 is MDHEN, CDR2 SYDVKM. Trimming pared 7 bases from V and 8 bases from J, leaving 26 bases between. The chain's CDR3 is CASKRRAGAHEGGYTF. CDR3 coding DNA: TGTGCCAGCAAGCGGCGCGCAGGGGCACACGAGGGAGGCTACACCTTC.

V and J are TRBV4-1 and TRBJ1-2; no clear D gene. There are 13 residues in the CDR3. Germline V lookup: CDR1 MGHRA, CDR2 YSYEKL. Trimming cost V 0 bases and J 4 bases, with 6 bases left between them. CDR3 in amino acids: CASSQDGLYGYTF. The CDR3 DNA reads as TGCGCCAGCAGCCAAGATGGACTCTATGGCTACACCTTC.

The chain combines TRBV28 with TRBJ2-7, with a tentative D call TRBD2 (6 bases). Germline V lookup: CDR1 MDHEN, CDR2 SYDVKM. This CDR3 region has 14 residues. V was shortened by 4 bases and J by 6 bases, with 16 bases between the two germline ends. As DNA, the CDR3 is TGTGCCAGCAGTTCGCGGGACGGGGAGTCCGAGCAGTACTTC. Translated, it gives CASSSRDGESEQYF.

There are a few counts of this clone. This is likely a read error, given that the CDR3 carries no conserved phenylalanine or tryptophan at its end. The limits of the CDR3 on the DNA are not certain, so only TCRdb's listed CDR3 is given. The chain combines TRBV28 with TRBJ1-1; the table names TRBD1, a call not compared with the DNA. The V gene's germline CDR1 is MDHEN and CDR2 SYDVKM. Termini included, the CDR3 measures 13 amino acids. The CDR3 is CASSFLGGWGPSI.

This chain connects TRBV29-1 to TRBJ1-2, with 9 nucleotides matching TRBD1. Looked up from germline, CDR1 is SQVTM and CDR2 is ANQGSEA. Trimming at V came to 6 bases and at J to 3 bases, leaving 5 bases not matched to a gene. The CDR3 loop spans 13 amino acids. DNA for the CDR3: TGCAGCGTCCAGCGGGACAGGGACTATGGCTACACCTTC. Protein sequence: CSVQRDRDYGYTF.

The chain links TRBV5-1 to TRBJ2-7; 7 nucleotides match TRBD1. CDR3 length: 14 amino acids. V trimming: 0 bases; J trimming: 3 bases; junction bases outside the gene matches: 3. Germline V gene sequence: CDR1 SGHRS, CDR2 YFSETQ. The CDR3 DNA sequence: TGCGCCAGCAGCTTGGGTGCAGGGGGCTACGAGCAGTACTTC. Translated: CASSLGAGGYEQYF.

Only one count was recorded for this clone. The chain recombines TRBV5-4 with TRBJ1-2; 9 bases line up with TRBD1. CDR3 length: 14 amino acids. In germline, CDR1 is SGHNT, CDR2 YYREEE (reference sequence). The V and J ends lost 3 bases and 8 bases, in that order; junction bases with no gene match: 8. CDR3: CASSYTGGARGYTF. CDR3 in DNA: TGTGCCAGCAGCTATACAGGGGGCGCGAGAGGCTACACCTTC.

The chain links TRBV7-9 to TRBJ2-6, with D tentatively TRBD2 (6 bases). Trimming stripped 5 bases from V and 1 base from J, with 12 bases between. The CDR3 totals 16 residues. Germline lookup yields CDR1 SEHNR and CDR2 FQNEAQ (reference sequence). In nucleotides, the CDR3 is TGTGCCAGCAGCCCCCGACTAGGGTCTGGGGCCAACGTCCTGACTTTC. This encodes CASSPRLGSGANVLTF.

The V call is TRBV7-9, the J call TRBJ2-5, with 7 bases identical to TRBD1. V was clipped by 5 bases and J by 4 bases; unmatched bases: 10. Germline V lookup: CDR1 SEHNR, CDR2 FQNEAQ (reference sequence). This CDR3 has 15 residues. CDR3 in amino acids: CASSRGQDKRETQYF. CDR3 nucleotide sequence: TGTGCCAGCAGCAGGGGGCAGGACAAGAGAGAGACCCAGTACTTC. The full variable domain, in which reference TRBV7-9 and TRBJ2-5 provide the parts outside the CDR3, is DTGVSQNPRHKITKRGQNVTFRCDPISEHNRLYWYRQTLGQGPEFLTYFQNEAQLEKSRLLSDRFSAERPKGSFSTLEIQRTEQGDSAMYLCASSRGQDKRETQYFGPGTRLLVL.

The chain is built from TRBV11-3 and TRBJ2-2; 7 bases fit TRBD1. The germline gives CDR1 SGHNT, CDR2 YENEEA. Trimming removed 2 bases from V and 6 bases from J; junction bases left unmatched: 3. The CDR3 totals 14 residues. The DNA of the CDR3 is TGTGCCAGCAGCTTACCAGGGGGTGCCGGGGAGCTGTTTTTT. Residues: CASSLPGGAGELFF.

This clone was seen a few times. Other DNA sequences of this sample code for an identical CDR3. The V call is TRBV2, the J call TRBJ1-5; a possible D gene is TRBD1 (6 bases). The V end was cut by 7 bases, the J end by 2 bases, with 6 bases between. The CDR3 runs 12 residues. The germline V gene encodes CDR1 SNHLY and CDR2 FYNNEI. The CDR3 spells CASKGGNQPQHF. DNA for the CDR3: TGTGCCAGCAAGGGGGGCAATCAGCCCCAGCATTTT. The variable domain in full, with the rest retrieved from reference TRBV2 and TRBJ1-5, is EPEVTQTPSHQVTQMGQEVILRCVPISNHLYFYWYRQILGQKVEFLVSFYNNEISEKSEIFDDQFSVERPDGSNFTLKIRSTKLEDSAMYFCASKGGNQPQHFGDGTRLSIL.

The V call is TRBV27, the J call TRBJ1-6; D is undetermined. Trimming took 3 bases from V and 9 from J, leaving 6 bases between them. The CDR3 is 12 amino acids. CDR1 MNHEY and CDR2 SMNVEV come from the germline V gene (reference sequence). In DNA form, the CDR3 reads TGTGCCAGCAGTTTCCCCGGTTCACCCCTCCACTTT. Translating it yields CASSFPGSPLHF.

The CDR3 loop reads CASSQDHVTGGKSPLHF. In DNA, the CDR3 is TGCGCCAGCAGCCAAGATCATGTGACAGGGGGCAAGTCACCCCTCCACTTT. This chain uses TRBV4-3 with TRBJ1-6; 10 bases are shared with TRBD1. CDR3 length: 17 residues. Germline assignment: CDR1 LGHNA and CDR2 YSLEER. The V gene end was trimmed by 0 bases and the J gene end by 10 bases; junction bases not matched to a gene: 9.

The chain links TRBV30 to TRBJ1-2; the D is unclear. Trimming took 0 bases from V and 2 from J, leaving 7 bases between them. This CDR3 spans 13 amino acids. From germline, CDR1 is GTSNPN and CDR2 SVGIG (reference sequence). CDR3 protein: CAWSVAQNYGYTF. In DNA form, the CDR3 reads TGTGCCTGGAGTGTGGCCCAAAACTATGGCTACACCTTC.

The CDR3 loop reads CASSYGQLLGAFF. The CDR3 DNA reads TGTGCCAGCAGCTACGGACAGCTCTTAGGGGCTTTCTTT. V gene TRBV11-2 combines with J gene TRBJ1-1, with D perhaps matching TRBD1 (6 bases). The CDR3 totals 13 residues. The V end was cut by 4 bases, the J end by 11 bases, with 17 bases between. Germline values: CDR1 SGHAT, CDR2 FQNNGV.